The 9 T cell receptor beta chains given below trace back to one sample, sequenced in a study of radiotherapy plus CTLA-4 blockade in lung cancer (dated by TCRdb to 2017 to 2018). Libraries came from the immunoSEQ multiplex PCR assay. TCRdb took this table from immuneACCESS and kept in-frame rearrangements with V and J called. Such tables lack part of the clones; where checked against another copy, unresolved V genes explain under half of the gap, and the rest is unexplained. The sample table holds about 84,000 clones, of which about 78% were seen once. The ten most abundant clones make up around 15% of the sample. The sequencing here drew on peripheral blood, taken from a patient treated with radiotherapy plus ipilimumab. Receptors originate from a human donor with non-small cell lung cancer that progressed on radiotherapy plus ipilimumab.

The chain joins TRBV7-3 to TRBJ2-3; TRBD1 matches at 7 bases. Germline CDR1 SGHTA, CDR2 FQGTGA. The CDR3 covers 15 residues. The V segment lost 5 bases and the J segment 1 base; nucleotides outside the gene matches: 6. The CDR3 is CASSPGTVGTDTQYF. The CDR3 nucleotides are TGTGCCAGCAGCCCCGGGACAGTTGGCACAGATACGCAGTATTTT.

CDR3 DNA sequence: TGCGCCAGCAGCCCGATAGTTATCGGCGACGGGGAGACCCAGTACTTC. Its protein is CASSPIVIGDGETQYF. The V and J genes are TRBV5-1 and TRBJ2-5, with D hard to call. Germline CDR1 is SGHRS and CDR2 is YFSETQ. V was clipped by 4 bases and J by 5 bases, with 21 bases between them. The CDR3 length is 16 residues.

This clone was seen more than once but under ten times. The rearrangement links TRBV7-9 to TRBJ2-1; 8 bases are shared with TRBD2. The germline gives CDR1 SEHNR, CDR2 FQNEAQ (reference sequence). The CDR3 has 14 residues. V lost 5 bases to trimming and J lost 9 bases; unmatched junction nucleotides: 9. CDR3: CASSPGGGRLEQFF. CDR3 DNA sequence: TGTGCCAGCAGCCCCGGGGGGGGCCGCCTTGAGCAGTTCTTC.

The chain combines TRBV10-1 with TRBJ1-5; no clear D. This CDR3 has 16 residues. Germline V gene sequence: CDR1 WNHNN, CDR2 SYGVQD (reference sequence). V lost 7 bases to trimming and J lost 0 bases, with 16 bases between them. The CDR3: CASIKGQAASNQPQHF. DNA for the CDR3: TGCGCCAGCATTAAAGGGCAGGCAGCTAGCAATCAGCCCCAGCATTTT.

In its sample, this clone was seen once. This sequence joins TRBV19 and TRBJ2-7, with 7 positions matching TRBD1. Trimming took 3 bases from V and 3 from J; bases not matched to a gene: 8. Germline CDR1 and CDR2: LNHDA and SQIVND (reference sequence). The CDR3 covers 15 residues. CDR3 region: CASSMKRTGHYEQYF. The CDR3 DNA sequence: TGTGCCAGTAGTATGAAGCGGACAGGCCACTACGAGCAGTACTTC.

The chain has TRBV11-2 and TRBJ2-1; the D call may be TRBD1 or TRBD2 (5 bases each). Germline assignment: CDR1 SGHAT and CDR2 FQNNGV. The CDR3 covers 13 residues. The V end was cut by 5 bases, the J end by 7 bases, with 12 bases between. CDR3 in amino acids: CASSTGRRNEQFF. CDR3 DNA: TGTGCCAGCAGCACGGGACGGAGAAATGAGCAGTTCTTC.

This clone showed up just a few times. The gene calls are TRBV28 and TRBJ2-7, with D unclear. Between the trimmed V and J ends, which lost 5 bases and 3 bases, there was a span of 5 bases. The CDR3 totals 11 residues. Germline loops: CDR1 MDHEN, CDR2 SYDVKM. The CDR3, as DNA: TGTGCCAGCAGTCTAGGCTACGAGCAGTACTTC. Its translation is CASSLGYEQYF.

The chain is built from TRBV15 and TRBJ1-1; no firm D call. Trimming took 5 bases from V and 4 from J, leaving 8 bases between them. The germline CDR1 and CDR2 sequences are LNHNV and YYDKDF (reference sequence). The CDR3 covers 12 residues. The CDR3 here is CATSYGSTEAFF. The CDR3 DNA reads as TGTGCCACCAGCTACGGGAGCACTGAAGCTTTCTTT.

J is TRBJ1-1 and V is TRBV5-1, with a weak D call TRBD1 (6 bases). The germline V gene encodes CDR1 SGHRS and CDR2 YFSETQ. The CDR3 has 13 amino acids. Trimming stripped 6 bases from V and 7 bases from J, with 16 bases between. The CDR3 nucleotides read TGCGCCAGCAAAAACAGGGAGATGCTTGAAGCTTTCTTT. Protein: CASKNREMLEAFF.